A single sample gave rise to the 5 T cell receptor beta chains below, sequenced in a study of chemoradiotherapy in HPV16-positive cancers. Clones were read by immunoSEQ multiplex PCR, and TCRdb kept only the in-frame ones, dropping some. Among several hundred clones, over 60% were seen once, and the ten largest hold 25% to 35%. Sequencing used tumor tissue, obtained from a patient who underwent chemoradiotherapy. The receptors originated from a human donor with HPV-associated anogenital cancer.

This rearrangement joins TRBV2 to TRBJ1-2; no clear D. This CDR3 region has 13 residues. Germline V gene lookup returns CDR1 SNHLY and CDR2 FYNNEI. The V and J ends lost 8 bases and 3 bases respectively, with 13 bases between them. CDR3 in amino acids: CASQSDGYYGYTF. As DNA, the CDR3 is TGTGCCAGCCAGAGCGACGGGTACTATGGCTACACCTTC.

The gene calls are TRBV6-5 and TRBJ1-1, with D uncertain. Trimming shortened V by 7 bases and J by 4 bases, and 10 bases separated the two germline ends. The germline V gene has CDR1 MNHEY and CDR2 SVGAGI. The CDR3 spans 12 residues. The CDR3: CASTNSVTEAFF. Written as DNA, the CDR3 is TGTGCCAGCACCAATTCGGTCACTGAAGCTTTCTTT.

CDR3 region: CASRRIGTYNEQFF. CDR3 sequence (DNA): TGTGCCAGCAGGCGGATTGGCACCTACAATGAGCAGTTCTTC. The chain carries TRBV6-5 and TRBJ2-1; D is ambiguous. Germline assignment: CDR1 MNHEY and CDR2 SVGAGI. The CDR3 has 14 amino acids. V lost 6 bases to trimming and J lost 2 bases, with 11 bases between them.

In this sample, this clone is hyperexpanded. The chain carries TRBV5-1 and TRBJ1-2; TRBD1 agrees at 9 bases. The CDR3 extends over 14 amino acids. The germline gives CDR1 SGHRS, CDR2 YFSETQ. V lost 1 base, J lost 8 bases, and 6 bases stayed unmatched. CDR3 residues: CASSLLQGAEGYTF. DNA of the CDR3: TGCGCCAGCAGCTTGTTACAGGGGGCGGAGGGCTACACCTTC.

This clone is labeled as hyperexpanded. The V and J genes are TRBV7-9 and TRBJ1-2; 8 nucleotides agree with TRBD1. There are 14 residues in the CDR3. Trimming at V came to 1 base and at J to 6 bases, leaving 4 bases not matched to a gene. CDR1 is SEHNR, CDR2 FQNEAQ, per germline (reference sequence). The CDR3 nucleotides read TGTGCCAGCAGCTTAGGGACAGGGTGGAATGGCTACACCTTC. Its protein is CASSLGTGWNGYTF.